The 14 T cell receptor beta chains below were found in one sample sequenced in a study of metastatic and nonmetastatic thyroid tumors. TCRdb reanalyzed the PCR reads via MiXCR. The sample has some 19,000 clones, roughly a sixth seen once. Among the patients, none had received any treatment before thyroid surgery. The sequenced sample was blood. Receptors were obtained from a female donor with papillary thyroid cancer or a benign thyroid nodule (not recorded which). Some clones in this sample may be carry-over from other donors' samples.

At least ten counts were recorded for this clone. As DNA, the CDR3 is TGTGCCAGCAGTGCCCCAACAGGGTACACAGATACGCAGTATTTT. Translated: CASSAPTGYTDTQYF. V gene TRBV2 combines with J gene TRBJ2-3, with TRBD1 as a possible D gene (6 bases). V shed 4 bases and J shed 2 bases, with 13 bases lying between them. There are 15 residues in the CDR3. Germline CDR1 reads SNHLY; CDR2 reads FYNNEI.

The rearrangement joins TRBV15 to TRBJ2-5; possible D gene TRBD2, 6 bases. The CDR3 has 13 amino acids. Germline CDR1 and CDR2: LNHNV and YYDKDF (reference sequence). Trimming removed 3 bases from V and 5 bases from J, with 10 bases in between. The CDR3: CATSRYGGETQYF. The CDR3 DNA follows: TGTGCCACCAGCAGGTACGGAGGGGAGACCCAGTACTTC.

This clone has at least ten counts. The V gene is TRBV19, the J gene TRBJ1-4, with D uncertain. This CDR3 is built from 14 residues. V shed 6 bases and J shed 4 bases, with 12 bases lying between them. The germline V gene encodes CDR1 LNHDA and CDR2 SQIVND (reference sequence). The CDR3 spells CASSRGRNNEKLFF. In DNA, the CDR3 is TGTGCCAGTAGCCGCGGGAGAAATAATGAAAAACTGTTTTTT. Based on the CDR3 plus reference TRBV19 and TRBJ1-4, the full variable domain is DGGITQSPKYLFRKEGQNVTLSCEQNLNHDAMYWYRQDPGQGLRLIYYSQIVNDFQKGDIAEGYSVSREKKESFPLTVTSAQKNPTAFYLCASSRGRNNEKLFFGSGTQLSVL.

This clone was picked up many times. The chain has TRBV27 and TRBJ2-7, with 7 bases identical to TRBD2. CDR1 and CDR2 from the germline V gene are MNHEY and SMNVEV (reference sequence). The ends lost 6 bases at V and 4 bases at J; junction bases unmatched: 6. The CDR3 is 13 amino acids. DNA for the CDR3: TGTGCCAGCAGGGGAGCGGGAAGGTACGAGCAGTACTTC. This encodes CASRGAGRYEQYF.

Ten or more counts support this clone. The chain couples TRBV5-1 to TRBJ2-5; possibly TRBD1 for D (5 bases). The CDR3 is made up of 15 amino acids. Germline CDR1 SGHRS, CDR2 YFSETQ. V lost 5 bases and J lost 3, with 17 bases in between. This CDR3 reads CASRMSVTGKETQYF. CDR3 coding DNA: TGCGCCAGCAGAATGTCAGTCACAGGAAAAGAGACCCAGTACTTC.

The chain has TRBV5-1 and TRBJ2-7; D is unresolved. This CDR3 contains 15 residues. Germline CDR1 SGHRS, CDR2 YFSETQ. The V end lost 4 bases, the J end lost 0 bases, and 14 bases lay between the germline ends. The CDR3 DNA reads TGCGCCAGCAGCCCGATGGGATCCTTCTCCTACGAGCAGTACTTC. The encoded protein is CASSPMGSFSYEQYF.

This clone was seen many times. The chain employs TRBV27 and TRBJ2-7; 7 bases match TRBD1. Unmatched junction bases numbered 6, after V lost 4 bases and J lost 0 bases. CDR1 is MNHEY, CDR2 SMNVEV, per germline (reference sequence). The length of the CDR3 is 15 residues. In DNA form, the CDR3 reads TGTGCCAGCAGTTCCTCAGGGGGTCACTCCTACGAGCAGTACTTC. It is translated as CASSSSGGHSYEQYF.

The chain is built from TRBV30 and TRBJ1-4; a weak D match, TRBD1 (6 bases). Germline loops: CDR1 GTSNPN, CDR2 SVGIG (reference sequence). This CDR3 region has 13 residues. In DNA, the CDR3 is TGTGCTTCGAGGTCACAGGGCGGTGAAAAACTGTTTTTT. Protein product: CASRSQGGEKLFF.

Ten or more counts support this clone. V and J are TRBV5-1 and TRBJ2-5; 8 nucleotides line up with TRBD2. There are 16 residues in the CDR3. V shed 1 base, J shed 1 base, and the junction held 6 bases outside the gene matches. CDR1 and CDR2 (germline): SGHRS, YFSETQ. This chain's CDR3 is CASSLLAGGLQETQYF. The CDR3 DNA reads TGCGCCAGCAGCTTGCTGGCGGGAGGCCTCCAAGAGACCCAGTACTTC.

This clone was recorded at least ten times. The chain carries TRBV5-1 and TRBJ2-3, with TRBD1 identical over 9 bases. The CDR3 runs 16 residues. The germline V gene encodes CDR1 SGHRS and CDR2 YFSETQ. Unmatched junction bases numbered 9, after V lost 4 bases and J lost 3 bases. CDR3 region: CASSPPRQGGTDTQYF. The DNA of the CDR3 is TGCGCCAGCAGCCCCCCCCGACAGGGGGGAACAGATACGCAGTATTTT.

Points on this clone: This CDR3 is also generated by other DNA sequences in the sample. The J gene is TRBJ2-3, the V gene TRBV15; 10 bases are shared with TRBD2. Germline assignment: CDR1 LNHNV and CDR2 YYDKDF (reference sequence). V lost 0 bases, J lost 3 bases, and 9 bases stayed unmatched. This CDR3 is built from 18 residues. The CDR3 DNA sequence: TGTGCCACCAGCAGAGATACGCTAGCGGGAGCAGAGACAGATACGCAGTATTTT. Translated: CATSRDTLAGAETDTQYF.

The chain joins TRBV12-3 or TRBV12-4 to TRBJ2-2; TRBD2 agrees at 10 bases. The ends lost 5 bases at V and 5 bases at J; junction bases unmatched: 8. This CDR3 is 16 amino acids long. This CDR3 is CASSLYPGLATGELFF. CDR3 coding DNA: TGTGCCAGCAGTCTTTACCCGGGACTAGCGACCGGGGAGCTGTTTTTT.

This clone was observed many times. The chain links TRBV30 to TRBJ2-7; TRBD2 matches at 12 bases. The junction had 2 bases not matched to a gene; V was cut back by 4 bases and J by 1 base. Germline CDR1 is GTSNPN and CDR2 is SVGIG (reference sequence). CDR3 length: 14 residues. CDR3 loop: CAWKTSGSSYEQYF. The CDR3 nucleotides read TGTGCCTGGAAGACTAGCGGGAGTTCCTACGAGCAGTACTTC.

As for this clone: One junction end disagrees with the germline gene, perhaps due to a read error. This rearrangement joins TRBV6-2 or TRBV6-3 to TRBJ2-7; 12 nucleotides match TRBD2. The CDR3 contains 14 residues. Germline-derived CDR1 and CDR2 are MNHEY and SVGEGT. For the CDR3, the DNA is TGTGCCAGCAGCGGACTAGCGGGATGTTGGGAGCAGTGCTTC. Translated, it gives CASSGLAGCWEQCF.